This T cell receptor beta chain was retrieved from a study of T cells after posttransplantation cyclophosphamide. Study-level results: Later post-transplant blood repertoires were often dominated by donor CD8+ memory clones. After PTCy, TRB diversity resembled that of CNI/methotrexate controls.

This clone has at least ten counts. The antigen remains unidentified. TCRdb keeps only in-frame clones here, not all; method: immunoSEQ multiplex PCR. This sample comprises 30,000 to 35,000 clones, none seen once only. Unmatched junction bases numbered 7, after V lost 4 bases and J lost 4 bases. CDR1 and CDR2 from the germline V gene are SGHDT and YYEEEE. The CDR3 consists of 14 residues. V usage is TRBV5-6 and J usage is TRBJ2-7; TRBD1 matches at 8 bases. This clonotype was sampled from a woman aged 45-59 years in good health and a related stem cell transplant donor. Sequences were obtained from PBMCs. CDR3 protein: CASSPLRTGYEQYF. DNA of the CDR3: TGTGCCAGCAGCCCCCTACGGACAGGGTACGAGCAGTACTTC.